This record looks at one T cell receptor beta chain sequence and its context. During the 2 weeks before they entered the study, exposed participants had met someone with a PCR-confirmed or clinician-diagnosed COVID-19 case. This specimen comes from a study of blood T cell repertoires in COVID-19. Study as a whole: There were acute and convalescent COVID-19 samples, and they came from the United States, Italy and Spain. PBMCs, B-cell-depleted T cells, or T cells were the source of the cDNA or gDNA that made up the material.

Per the germline V gene, CDR1 is ENHRY and CDR2 is SYGVKD. Trimming stripped 5 bases from V and 5 bases from J, with 16 bases between. The CDR3 spans 15 residues. The table came from immunoSEQ multiplex PCR; TCRdb's copy has only in-frame clones and leaves some out. The sample has under 200,000 clones; roughly 84% are singletons. Input material: PBMCs or T cells enriched from blood (not recorded which). This chain joins TRBV10-3 and TRBJ2-4; possibly TRBD2 for D (7 bases). The sequence was collected from a woman aged 25-40 years who had been exposed to COVID-19. CDR3 protein: CAISPTGGLENIQYF. The CDR3 DNA reads TGTGCCATCAGTCCTACCGGGGGGCTCGAAAACATTCAGTACTTC.